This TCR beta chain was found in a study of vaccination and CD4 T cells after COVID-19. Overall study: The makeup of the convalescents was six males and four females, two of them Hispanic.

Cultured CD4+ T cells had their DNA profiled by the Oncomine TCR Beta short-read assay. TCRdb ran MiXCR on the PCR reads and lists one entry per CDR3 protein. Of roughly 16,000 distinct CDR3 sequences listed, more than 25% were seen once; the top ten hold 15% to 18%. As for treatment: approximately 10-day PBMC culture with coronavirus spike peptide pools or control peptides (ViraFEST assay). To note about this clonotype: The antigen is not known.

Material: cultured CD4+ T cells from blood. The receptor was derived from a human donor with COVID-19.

CDR3 bases: TGTGCCAGCAGCTTGACCCATAGGGTCGAGACCCAGTACTTC. Amino acid sequence: CASSLTHRVETQYF. The chain is built from TRBV5-4 and TRBJ2-5; no definite D call. The length of the CDR3 is 14 residues. CDR1 and CDR2 from the germline V gene are SGHNT and YYREEE (reference sequence). Between the trimmed V and J ends, which lost 1 base and 5 bases, there was a span of 12 bases.